The rows below give T cell receptor beta chains drawn from one sample of a study of identical twins. TCRdb called the 5' RACE reads again in MiXCR, with one record for every CDR3 protein. Altogether about 260,000 distinct CDR3 sequences are present, approximately 7% being singletons, with the ten largest covering 3.5% to 4%. These data also featured in a second study, about yellow fever vaccine responses in identical twins.

Sequenced sample: memory (CD45RO+) T cells sorted from blood. Receptor source: a woman under 30 in good health. Each CDR3 is given with its conserved first and last residue. The D gene is left open where the match is weak. Only some rows state a clone size, as once, few, many or a class for expanded clones.

TRBV7-3,TRBJ2-1,few,TRBD2,CASSLRGTSGYNEQFF,TGTGCCAGCAGCTTAAGGGGGACTAGCGGCTACAATGAGCAGTTCTTC
TRBV5-1,TRBJ2-3,NA,TRBD2,CASSLRTSRDTQYF,TGCGCCAGCAGCCTCCGGACTAGCAGGGATACGCAGTATTTT
TRBV12-3/TRBV12-4,TRBJ2-2,few,TRBD2,CASNQRGTNTGELFF,TGTGCCAGCAACCAGCGGGGTACGAACACCGGGGAGCTGTTTTTT
TRBV3-1,TRBJ1-6,NA,TRBD1,CASSQGQGESPLHF,TGTGCCAGCAGCCAAGGACAGGGGGAATCACCCCTCCACTTT
TRBV9,TRBJ2-1,NA,NA,CASNRDLGNEQFF,TGTGCCAGCAACCGCGACCTCGGCAATGAGCAGTTCTTC
TRBV3-1,TRBJ2-5,NA,TRBD2,CASSRRAAGGKETQYF,TGTGCCAGCAGCCGCCGGGCAGCGGGGGGGAAAGAGACCCAGTACTTC
TRBV7-6,TRBJ1-1,NA,NA,CASSAAARTNTEAFF,TGTGCCAGCAGTGCGGCAGCCCGTACTAACACTGAAGCTTTCTTT
TRBV20-1,TRBJ2-7,NA,NA,CSARGGGPYEQYF,TGCAGTGCTAGGGGAGGGGGCCCCTACGAGCAGTACTTC
TRBV7-2,TRBJ2-1,many,NA,CASSLGTYNEQFF,TGTGCCAGCAGCTTAGGGACTTACAATGAGCAGTTCTTC
TRBV19,TRBJ1-1,NA,NA,CATKKNTEAFF,TGTGCCACCAAGAAGAACACTGAAGCTTTCTTT
TRBV20-1,TRBJ1-2,many,NA,CSAREGGGGYTF,TGCAGTGCTAGAGAGGGGGGTGGAGGCTACACCTTC
TRBV10-1,TRBJ1-1,few,NA,CASSPGLMNTEAFF,TGCGCCAGCAGTCCCGGGCTAATGAACACTGAAGCTTTCTTT
TRBV27,TRBJ1-6,many,NA,CASTRGRGNSPLHF,TGTGCCAGCACCCGTGGGAGGGGTAATTCACCCCTCCACTTT
TRBV5-1,TRBJ2-2,NA,TRBD2,CASSPRTSGGANTGELFF,TGCGCCAGCAGCCCTCGGACTAGCGGGGGGGCGAACACCGGGGAGCTGTTTTTT
TRBV2,TRBJ1-3,few,NA,CASSVQGVSGNTIYF,TGTGCCAGCAGTGTACAGGGTGTCTCTGGAAACACCATATATTTT
TRBV5-1,TRBJ2-5,few,NA,CASSGYQETQYF,TGCGCCAGCAGCGGATACCAAGAGACCCAGTACTTC
TRBV5-8,TRBJ1-2,few,NA,CASSLGAAYYGYTF,TGTGCCAGCAGCTTGGGGGCGGCCTACTATGGCTACACCTTC
TRBV3-1,TRBJ1-6,many,NA,CASSFTRSALHF,TGTGCCAGCAGCTTTACCCGGAGTGCCCTCCACTTT
TRBV12-3/TRBV12-4,TRBJ2-2,many,NA,CASSPEGRPNTGELFF,TGTGCCAGCAGTCCTGAGGGCAGGCCGAACACCGGGGAGCTGTTTTTT
TRBV20-1,TRBJ2-4,NA,NA,CSARDEVAKNIQYF,TGCAGTGCTAGAGATGAAGTAGCCAAAAACATTCAGTACTTC
TRBV6-1,TRBJ2-1,many,TRBD1,CASTESTGTGMAHEQFF,TGTGCCAGCACTGAAAGCACCGGGACAGGGATGGCCCATGAGCAGTTCTTC
TRBV25-1,TRBJ2-6,NA,NA,CASSAQAGANVLTF,TGTGCCAGCAGTGCCCAGGCTGGGGCCAACGTCCTGACTTTC